One and the same sample provided the 5 T cell receptor beta chains below, sequenced in a study of blood T cell repertoires in COVID-19. Profiled with immunoSEQ multiplex PCR; TCRdb holds only in-frame clones, not every one. The sample carries about 82,000 clones, almost 85% recorded once. Sequenced sample: peripheral blood. These receptors were obtained from a man aged 50 or older with active or convalescent COVID-19.

This clone was counted only a few times. The V call is TRBV5-4, the J call TRBJ2-3; D possibly corresponds to TRBD2 (6 bases). The germline V gene encodes CDR1 SGHNT and CDR2 YYREEE (reference sequence). The CDR3 has 12 residues. V gave up 6 bases and J gave up 8 bases, with 13 bases separating them. The CDR3 here is CASKVGGGTQYF. CDR3 DNA: TGTGCCAGCAAAGTGGGGGGTGGTACGCAGTATTTT.

The gene calls are TRBV7-2 and TRBJ2-1; 11 bases fit TRBD1. The CDR3 totals 15 residues. V was clipped by 4 bases and J by 1 base; unmatched bases: 0. Germline-derived CDR1 and CDR2 are SGHTA and FQGNSA. The CDR3 nucleotides read TGTGCCAGCAGCTGGGACAGGGGGTCCTACAATGAGCAGTTCTTC. It yields the protein CASSWDRGSYNEQFF.

V usage is TRBV12-3 or TRBV12-4 and J usage is TRBJ1-1; D not certain. Trimming took 1 base from V and 7 from J, leaving 7 bases between them. The length of the CDR3 is 12 residues. CDR3 DNA: TGTGCCAGCAGTTTAGGAGGTCTTGAAGCTTTCTTT. Its protein product is CASSLGGLEAFF.

The genes are TRBV7-2 and TRBJ2-7, with TRBD1 matching 11 bases. CDR1 and CDR2 (germline): SGHTA, FQGNSA. J was trimmed by 3 bases and V by 5 bases; bases with no gene match: 9. This CDR3 has 16 amino acids. The DNA for the CDR3 is TGTGCCAGCAGCCCAGGACAGGGGGCATCAGTCTACGAGCAGTACTTC. Translating gives CASSPGQGASVYEQYF.

The chain couples TRBV3-1 (or the pseudogene TRBV3-2) to TRBJ2-1; TRBD2 matches at 11 bases. Germline CDR1 reads LGHDT; CDR2 reads YNNKEL (reference sequence). J lost 5 bases, V lost 7 bases, and 7 bases had no gene match. This CDR3 comprises 15 residues. The CDR3 region has the DNA TGTGCCAGCACCCTTACTAGCGGGGGAGACAATGAGCAGTTCTTC. It specifies CASTLTSGGDNEQFF.